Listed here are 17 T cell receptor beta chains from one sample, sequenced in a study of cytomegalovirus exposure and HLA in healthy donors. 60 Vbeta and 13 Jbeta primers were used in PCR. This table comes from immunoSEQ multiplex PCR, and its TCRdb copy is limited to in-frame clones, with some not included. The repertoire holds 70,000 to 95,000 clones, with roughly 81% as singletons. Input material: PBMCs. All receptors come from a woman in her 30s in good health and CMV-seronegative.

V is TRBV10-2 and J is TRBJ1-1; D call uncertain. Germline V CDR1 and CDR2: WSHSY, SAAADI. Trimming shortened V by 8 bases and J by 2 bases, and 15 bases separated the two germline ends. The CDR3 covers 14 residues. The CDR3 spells CASLSALANTEAFF. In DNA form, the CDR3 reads TGCGCCAGCCTCAGCGCGCTAGCTAACACTGAAGCTTTCTTT.

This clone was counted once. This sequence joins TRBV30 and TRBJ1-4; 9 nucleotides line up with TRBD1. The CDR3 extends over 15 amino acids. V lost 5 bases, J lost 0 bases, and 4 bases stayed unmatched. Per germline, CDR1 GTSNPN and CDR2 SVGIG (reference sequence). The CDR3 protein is CAWGTGIATNEKLFF. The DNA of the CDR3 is TGTGCCTGGGGGACAGGGATAGCAACTAATGAAAAACTGTTTTTT.

The CDR3 nucleotides read TGTGCCAGTAGTCCCCGGGACAGGGGAAACTACAATGAGCAGTTCTTC. Its translation: CASSPRDRGNYNEQFF. The J gene is TRBJ2-1, the V gene TRBV19; TRBD1 matches at 10 bases. The junction had 7 bases not matched to a gene; V was cut back by 5 bases and J by 3 bases. Germline V gives CDR1 LNHDA, CDR2 SQIVND (reference sequence). The CDR3 is 16 amino acids.

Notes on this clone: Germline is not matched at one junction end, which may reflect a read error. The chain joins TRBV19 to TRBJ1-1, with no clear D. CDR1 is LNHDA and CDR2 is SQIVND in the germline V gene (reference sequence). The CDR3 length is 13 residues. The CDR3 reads CASSIDGRTVGPF. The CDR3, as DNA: TGTGCCAGTAGTATAGATGGTCGTACAGTTGGCCCATTT.

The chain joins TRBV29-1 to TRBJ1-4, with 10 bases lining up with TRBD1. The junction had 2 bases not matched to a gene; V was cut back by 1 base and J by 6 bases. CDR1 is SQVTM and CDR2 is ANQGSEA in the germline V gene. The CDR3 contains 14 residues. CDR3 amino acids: CSVEGQGADEKLFF. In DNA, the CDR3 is TGCAGCGTTGAAGGACAGGGGGCGGATGAAAAACTGTTTTTT. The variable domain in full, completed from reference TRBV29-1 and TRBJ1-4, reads SAVISQKPSRDICQRGTSLTIQCQVDSQVTMMFWYRQQPGQSLTLIATANQGSEATYESGFVIDKFPISRPNLTFSTLTVSNMSPEDSSIYLCSVEGQGADEKLFFGSGTQLSVL.

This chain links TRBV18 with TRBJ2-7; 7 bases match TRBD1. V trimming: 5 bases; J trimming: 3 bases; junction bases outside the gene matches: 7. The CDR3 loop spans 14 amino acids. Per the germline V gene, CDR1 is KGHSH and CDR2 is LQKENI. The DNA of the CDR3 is TGTGCCAGCTCAAGCCGAGGGGGCATCTACGAGCAGTACTTC. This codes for CASSSRGGIYEQYF.

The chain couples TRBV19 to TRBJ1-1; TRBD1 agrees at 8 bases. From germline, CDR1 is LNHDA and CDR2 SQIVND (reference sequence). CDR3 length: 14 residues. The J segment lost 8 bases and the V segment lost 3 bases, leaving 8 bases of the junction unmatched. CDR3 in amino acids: CASSIHGQGGEAFF. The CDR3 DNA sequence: TGTGCCAGTAGTATCCACGGACAGGGAGGCGAAGCTTTCTTT.

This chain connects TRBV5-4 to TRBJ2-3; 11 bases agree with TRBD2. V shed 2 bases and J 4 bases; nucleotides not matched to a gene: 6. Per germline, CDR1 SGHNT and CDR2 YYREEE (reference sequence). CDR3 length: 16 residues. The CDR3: CASSFLSGRASDTQYF. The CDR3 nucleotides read TGTGCCAGCAGCTTCCTTAGCGGGAGGGCCTCAGATACGCAGTATTTT.

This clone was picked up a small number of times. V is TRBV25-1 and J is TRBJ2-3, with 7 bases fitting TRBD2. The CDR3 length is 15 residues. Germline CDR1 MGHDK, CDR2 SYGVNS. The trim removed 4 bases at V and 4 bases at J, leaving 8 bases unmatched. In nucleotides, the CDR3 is TGTGCCAGCAGTGCTACGGGAGGAAGGTCAGATACGCAGTATTTT. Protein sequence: CASSATGGRSDTQYF.

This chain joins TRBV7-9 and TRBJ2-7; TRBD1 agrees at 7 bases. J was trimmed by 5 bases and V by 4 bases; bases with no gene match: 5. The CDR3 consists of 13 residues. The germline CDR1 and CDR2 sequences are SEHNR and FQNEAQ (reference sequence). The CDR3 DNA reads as TGTGCCAGCAGCTACGCCGGGACAGACGAGCAGTACTTC. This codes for CASSYAGTDEQYF.

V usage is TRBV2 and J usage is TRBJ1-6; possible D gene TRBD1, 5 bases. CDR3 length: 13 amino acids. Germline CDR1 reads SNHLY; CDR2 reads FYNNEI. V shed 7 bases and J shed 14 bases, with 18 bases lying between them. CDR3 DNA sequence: TGTGCCAGCACCGCAGCGCAGGGTTTAACCCTCCACTTT. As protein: CASTAAQGLTLHF.

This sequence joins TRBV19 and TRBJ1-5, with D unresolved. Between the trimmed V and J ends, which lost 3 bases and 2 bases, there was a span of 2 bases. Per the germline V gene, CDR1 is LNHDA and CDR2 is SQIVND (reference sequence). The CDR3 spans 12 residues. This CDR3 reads CASSIGNQPQHF. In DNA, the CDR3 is TGTGCCAGTAGTATCGGCAATCAGCCCCAGCATTTT.

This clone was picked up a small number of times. CDR3 nucleotides: TGTGCCAGCAGTTTAAGGGGTCAGGGGATGACTGAAGCTTTCTTT. Translated, it gives CASSLRGQGMTEAFF. V usage is TRBV27 and J usage is TRBJ1-1; D is possibly TRBD1 (6 bases). The V end was cut by 2 bases, the J end by 5 bases, with 15 bases between. The germline CDR1 and CDR2 sequences are MNHEY and SMNVEV (reference sequence). The length of the CDR3 is 15 residues.

The CDR3 bases are TGTGCCAGCATCTCGCAGGGAGGAGGGGCCGAGCAGTACTTC. Protein sequence: CASISQGGGAEQYF. J is TRBJ2-7 and V is TRBV28; the D gene is possibly TRBD2 (6 bases). Trimming left V 7 bases short and J 6 bases short, with 19 bases between. Per germline, CDR1 MDHEN and CDR2 SYDVKM. CDR3 length equals 14 residues.

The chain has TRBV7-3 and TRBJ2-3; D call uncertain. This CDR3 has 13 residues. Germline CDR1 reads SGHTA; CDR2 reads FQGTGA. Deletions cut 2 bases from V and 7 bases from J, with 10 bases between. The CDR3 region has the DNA TGTGCCAGCAGCTTACAAAACAGTCATACGCAGTATTTT. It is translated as CASSLQNSHTQYF. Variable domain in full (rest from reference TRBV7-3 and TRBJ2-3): GAGVSQTPSNKVTEKGKYVELRCDPISGHTALYWYRQSLGQGPEFLIYFQGTGAADDSGLPNDRFFAVRPEGSVSTLKIQRTERGDSAVYLCASSLQNSHTQYFGPGTRLTVL.

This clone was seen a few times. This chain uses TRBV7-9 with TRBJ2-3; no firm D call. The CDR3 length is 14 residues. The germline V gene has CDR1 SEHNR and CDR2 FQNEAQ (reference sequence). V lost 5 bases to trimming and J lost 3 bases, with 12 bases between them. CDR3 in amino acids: CASSTTPRTDTQYF. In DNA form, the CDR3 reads TGTGCCAGCAGCACGACCCCCAGGACAGATACGCAGTATTTT.

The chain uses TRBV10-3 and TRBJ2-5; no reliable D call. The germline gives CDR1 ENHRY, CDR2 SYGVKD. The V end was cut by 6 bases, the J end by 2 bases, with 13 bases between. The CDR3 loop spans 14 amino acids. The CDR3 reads CAISYRQDQETQYF. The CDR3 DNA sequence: TGTGCCATCAGCTACCGACAAGATCAAGAGACCCAGTACTTC.